The clone carrying this T cell receptor beta chain has just a few counts. The data were taken from a study of T-cell reconstitution after alpha-beta-depleted transplantation in children. Unique molecular identifiers were used to barcode this TCRbeta library. In TCRdb, the PCR reads were re-called with MiXCR into one record per CDR3 protein. The sample holds hundreds of thousands of distinct CDR3 sequences, about 11% seen once. Germline V lookup: CDR1 MDHEN, CDR2 SYDVKM. After removal of 0 bases from V and 4 bases from J, the junction contained 4 bases not matched to a gene. CDR3 length: 15 residues. V is TRBV28 and J is TRBJ2-5; 8 positions match TRBD1. This receptor was identified in a child aged 2-15 years with inherited bone marrow failure, due to receive a stem cell transplant. The material was PBMCs, obtained before TCRalphabeta/CD19-depleted stem cell transplant. The chain's CDR3 is CASSLWVTGGETQYF. CDR3 sequence (DNA): TGTGCCAGCAGTTTATGGGTCACAGGGGGAGAGACCCAGTACTTC. The whole variable domain, remainder taken from reference TRBV28 and TRBJ2-5, is DVKVTQSSRYLVKRTGEKVFLECVQDMDHENMFWYRQDPGLGLRLIYFSYDVKMKEKGDIPEGYSVSREKKERFSLILESASTNQTSMYLCASSLWVTGGETQYFGPGTRLLVL.